The next 11 T cell receptor beta chains were all read from a single sample in a study of OX40 agonist ivuxolimab in advanced cancers. Produced via immunoSEQ multiplex PCR; TCRdb's table is partial and in-frame only. The sample lists approximately 62,000 clones; approximately 92% were seen once. Sequences were derived from CD4+ or CD8+ T cells sorted from blood, sampled in a trial of the OX40 agonist ivuxolimab. These receptor sequences come from an adult with an advanced solid tumor such as melanoma, head and neck, liver or kidney cancer.

The gene calls are TRBV13 and TRBJ2-7, with 7 bases fitting TRBD2. Germline V gene sequence: CDR1 PRHDT, CDR2 FYEKMQ (reference sequence). After removal of 3 bases from V and 6 bases from J, the junction contained 2 bases not matched to a gene. This CDR3 comprises 12 residues. The chain's CDR3 is CASSLGGAEQYF. Here the CDR3 DNA reads TGTGCCAGCAGCTTGGGAGGGGCCGAGCAGTACTTC. The entire variable domain, with the rest obtained from reference TRBV13 and TRBJ2-7, is as follows: AAGVIQSPRHLIKEKRETATLKCYPIPRHDTVYWYQQGPGQDPQFLISFYEKMQSDKGSIPDRFSAQQFSDYHSELNMSSLELGDSALYFCASSLGGAEQYFGPGTRLTVT.

This clone occurred once. The chain uses TRBV27 and TRBJ2-1; 16 nucleotides align to TRBD2. Looked up from germline, CDR1 is MNHEY and CDR2 is SMNVEV (reference sequence). This CDR3 is built from 18 residues. J lost 3 bases, V lost 4 bases, and 6 bases had no gene match. The DNA of the CDR3 is TGTGCCAGCAGTTCCGGGACTAGCGGGAGGGGATTCTACAATGAGCAGTTCTTC. This codes for CASSSGTSGRGFYNEQFF.

The chain carries TRBV5-1 and TRBJ2-7, with D maybe TRBD2 (5 bases). Per germline, CDR1 SGHRS and CDR2 YFSETQ. There are 14 residues in the CDR3. Trimming pared 2 bases from V and 3 bases from J, leaving 12 bases between. The CDR3 sequence is CASSFAGPLYEQYF. The DNA for the CDR3 is TGCGCCAGCAGCTTCGCGGGCCCGCTCTACGAGCAGTACTTC. The full variable domain, completed using reference TRBV5-1 and TRBJ2-7, is KAGVTQTPRYLIKTRGQQVTLSCSPISGHRSVSWYQQTPGQGLQFLFEYFSETQRNKGNFPGRFSGRQFSNSRSEMNVSTLELGDSALYLCASSFAGPLYEQYFGPGTRLTVT.

This CDR3 is CASMEGVLAFF. DNA for the CDR3: TGTGCCAGCATGGAGGGGGTGCTCGCTTTCTTT. The chain employs TRBV6-1 and TRBJ1-1; the D gene is possibly TRBD1 (6 bases). CDR1 and CDR2 from the germline V gene are MNHNS and SASEGT. CDR3 size: 11 residues. The V end was cut by 7 bases, the J end by 11 bases, with 14 bases between.

V usage is TRBV13 and J usage is TRBJ1-6, with D possibly being TRBD1 (5 bases). The CDR3 runs to 15 residues. CDR1 and CDR2 from the germline V gene are PRHDT and FYEKMQ (reference sequence). Trimming stripped 1 base from V and 5 bases from J, with 9 bases between. This chain's CDR3 is CASSLEGRNNSPLHF. CDR3 DNA: TGTGCCAGCAGCTTAGAGGGGAGGAATAATTCACCCCTCCACTTT.

This rearrangement joins TRBV29-1 to TRBJ2-1; D call uncertain. Trimming stripped 4 bases from V and 5 bases from J, with 9 bases between. Looked up from germline, CDR1 is SQVTM and CDR2 is ANQGSEA. This CDR3 is built from 12 residues. The CDR3 is CSVGRMDNEQFF. DNA for the CDR3: TGCAGCGTTGGCAGGATGGACAATGAGCAGTTCTTC.

The J gene is TRBJ2-3, the V gene TRBV5-1; D possibly corresponds to TRBD2 (5 bases). Germline V gene lookup returns CDR1 SGHRS and CDR2 YFSETQ. The CDR3 runs to 14 residues. Trimming stripped 0 bases from V and 6 bases from J, with 11 bases between. The CDR3 loop is CASSLVTRGDTQYF. The CDR3 DNA reads TGCGCCAGCAGCTTGGTAACTCGAGGGGATACGCAGTATTTT. The variable domain in full, with the rest retrieved from reference TRBV5-1 and TRBJ2-3, is KAGVTQTPRYLIKTRGQQVTLSCSPISGHRSVSWYQQTPGQGLQFLFEYFSETQRNKGNFPGRFSGRQFSNSRSEMNVSTLELGDSALYLCASSLVTRGDTQYFGPGTRLTVL.

This sequence joins TRBV29-1 and TRBJ2-1; D possibly corresponds to TRBD2 (7 bases). Germline V gives CDR1 SQVTM, CDR2 ANQGSEA. V was clipped by 5 bases and J by 3 bases, with 14 bases between them. This CDR3 spans 14 amino acids. The CDR3: CSVIGRGLYNEQFF. CDR3 in DNA: TGCAGCGTTATAGGGCGGGGGCTCTACAATGAGCAGTTCTTC.

The rearrangement links TRBV27 to TRBJ1-1, with a possible D match to TRBD1 (6 bases). Germline V gene lookup returns CDR1 MNHEY and CDR2 SMNVEV (reference sequence). This CDR3 is built from 14 residues. V shed 2 bases and J shed 5 bases, with 12 bases lying between them. Written as DNA, the CDR3 is TGTGCCAGCAGTTTAGGGGGGCGGTTGACTGAAGCTTTCTTT. This gives the protein CASSLGGRLTEAFF.

This chain connects TRBV10-3 to TRBJ2-7; D unclear. From germline, CDR1 is ENHRY and CDR2 SYGVKD. This CDR3 region has 13 residues. Deletions cut 6 bases from V and 3 bases from J, with 12 bases between. The CDR3 DNA follows: TGTGCCATCAGCCGCGGTTTAGACTACGAGCAGTACTTC. Protein product: CAISRGLDYEQYF.

CDR3: CASSGGQSYEQYF. In DNA form, the CDR3 reads TGTGCCAGCAGCGGGGGACAGTCCTACGAGCAGTACTTC. The chain employs TRBV5-4 and TRBJ2-7; 7 bases map to TRBD1. V lost 4 bases to trimming and J lost 1 base; unmatched junction nucleotides: 2. This CDR3 is built from 13 residues. Germline CDR1 is SGHNT and CDR2 is YYREEE (reference sequence).